The clone carrying this T cell receptor beta chain came up once. Its matching antigen is unknown. The data are from a study of cytomegalovirus exposure and HLA in healthy donors. Study-level results: An analysis done earlier found most TCR beta V segments productive about 87% or about 30% of the time.

The CDR3 has 14 residues. V shed 5 bases and J 6 bases; nucleotides not matched to a gene: 9. The V gene's germline CDR1 is SGHRS and CDR2 YFSETQ. Amplification used 60 Vbeta primers and 13 Jbeta primers. Assay: immunoSEQ multiplex PCR; the TCRdb copy retains only in-frame clones and omits some. The data hold approximately 100,000 clones, with around 84% observed a single time. This rearrangement joins TRBV5-1 to TRBJ1-1; 8 nucleotides match TRBD1. This sequence was found in a man aged 40-55 years in good health and CMV-seropositive. Sequenced material: PBMCs. Written as DNA, the CDR3 is TGCGCCAGCAGGTCGACAGGGGATCTCGCTGAAGCTTTCTTT. Protein product: CASRSTGDLAEAFF.